This TCR beta chain appears in the sequencing data of a study of blood T cell dynamics during melanoma immunotherapy. A fixed DNA input of 350 ng was used per bulk PBMC sample. Produced via immunoSEQ multiplex PCR; TCRdb's table is partial and in-frame only. The table records approximately 15,000 clones, roughly 80% of them present only once. The CDR3 extends over 16 amino acids. Germline V lookup: CDR1 SNHLY, CDR2 FYNNEI. V lost 8 bases and J lost 4; bases outside the gene matches: 10. Study-wide results and caveats: Unlike progressors, later disease-control patients had W3 repertoires gaining clonality or diversity.

The sample's time point: pre-treatment baseline. About this clone itself: Its cognate antigen is unknown.

The chain joins TRBV2 to TRBJ2-3, with 12 positions matching TRBD2. The sequencing used blood, collected from a patient treated with checkpoint blockade. The receptor was derived from a human donor with melanoma. The CDR3 DNA sequence: TGTGCCAGCTTAGTGACTAGCGGGAGACGATCAGATACGCAGTATTTT. Protein: CASLVTSGRRSDTQYF.